Listed below are T cell receptor beta chains from one sample, sequenced in a study of T-cell memory formation after mild COVID-19. MiXCR was run by TCRdb on the 5' RACE reads, yielding one entry per CDR3 protein. The table includes about 420,000 distinct CDR3 sequences, around 22% detected once. Sequencing used PBMCs or a T cell subset sorted from them (not recorded which). These receptors were obtained from an adult woman who had mild COVID-19 (a few samples of this study predate the infection). Cell type and time point are not known. The CDR3 runs from the conserved cysteine through the conserved F or W. Fields, in order: J gene, D gene, V gene, clone size, CDR3 protein, CDR3 DNA. A D gene is named only where the DNA matches it firmly. Rows give clone size only sometimes, using once, few, many, or a class for an expanded clone.

>TRBJ2-3|NA|TRBV6-5|few
CASALRRRDTDTQYF
TGTGCCAGCGCTCTGCGGAGGCGGGACACAGATACGCAGTATTTT
>TRBJ1-1|TRBD1|TRBV12-3/TRBV12-4|NA
CASSHLTGATEAFF
TGTGCCAGCAGTCACTTGACAGGGGCCACTGAAGCTTTCTTT
>TRBJ2-1|TRBD1|TRBV5-6|NA
CASSLDRDRVYNEQFF
TGTGCCAGCAGCTTGGATCGGGACAGGGTCTACAATGAGCAGTTCTTC
>TRBJ2-1|NA|TRBV12-3/TRBV12-4|NA
CASAVDGSSYNEQFF
TGTGCCAGCGCCGTGGACGGAAGCTCCTACAATGAGCAGTTCTTC
>TRBJ1-4|NA|TRBV29-1|many
CSVDTPGDFGKLFF
TGCAGCGTTGATACGCCCGGGGATTTCGGAAAACTGTTTTTT
>TRBJ2-1|NA|TRBV7-8|NA
CASSPPGDVNDQFF
TGTGCCAGCAGCCCCCCGGGGGATGTCAATGATCAGTTCTTC
>TRBJ1-4|NA|TRBV12-3/TRBV12-4|NA
CASSYQPGHHEKLFF
TGTGCCAGCAGTTATCAACCGGGACACCATGAAAAACTGTTTTTT
>TRBJ1-1|NA|TRBV27|NA
CASSYWVNTEAFF
TGTGCCAGCAGTTACTGGGTGAACACTGAAGCTTTCTTT
>TRBJ1-5|NA|TRBV10-3|NA
CAISESEGQPQHF
TGTGCCATCAGTGAGTCGGAGGGACAGCCCCAGCATTTT
>TRBJ2-3|NA|TRBV18|NA
CASSIKSDTQYF
TGTGCCAGCTCTATCAAGTCAGATACGCAGTATTTT
>TRBJ2-1|NA|TRBV23-1|few
CASRGQGGIYNEQFF
TGCGCCAGCAGAGGGCAGGGGGGAATATACAATGAGCAGTTCTTC
>TRBJ2-1|TRBD2|TRBV7-2|NA
CASSLSGRSSYNEQFF
TGTGCCAGCAGCTTGAGCGGGAGGAGCTCCTACAATGAGCAGTTCTTC
>TRBJ2-3|TRBD1|TRBV7-2|few
CASSLAETGADTQYF
TGTGCCAGCAGCTTAGCCGAGACAGGGGCAGATACGCAGTATTTT
>TRBJ2-2|NA|TRBV6-5|many
CASSEGEADTGELFF
TGTGCCAGCAGCGAGGGGGAGGCGGACACCGGGGAGCTGTTTTTT
>TRBJ1-1|NA|TRBV12-3/TRBV12-4|many
CASSLALGGGVNTEAFF
TGTGCCAGCAGTTTAGCGCTGGGGGGAGGGGTGAACACTGAAGCTTTCTTT
>TRBJ1-5|TRBD1|TRBV19|NA
CASRNRGVGQPQHF
TGTGCCAGTAGAAACAGGGGAGTAGGTCAGCCCCAGCATTTT
>TRBJ1-1|NA|TRBV7-9|NA
CASSLFATGDTEAFF
TGTGCCAGCAGCTTATTCGCGACAGGAGACACTGAAGCTTTCTTT
>TRBJ1-2|TRBD1|TRBV3-1|few
CASSQDLRGPRDEDSYGYTF
TGTGCCAGCAGCCAAGATCTTAGGGGGCCCCGAGACGAAGACTCCTATGGCTACACCTTC
>TRBJ2-4|TRBD2|TRBV27|NA
CASSPILLSGTCPF
TGTGCCAGCAGTCCCATCCTCCTTAGCGGGACCTGCCCCTTC
>TRBJ2-7|TRBD1|TRBV12-3/TRBV12-4|few
CASSQTGTGDYEQYF
TGTGCCAGCAGTCAAACCGGGACAGGGGACTACGAGCAGTACTTC
>TRBJ2-1|TRBD2|TRBV6-4|many
CASSDAAGGDEQFF
TGTGCCAGCAGTGACGCTGCGGGAGGGGATGAGCAGTTCTTC
>TRBJ2-4|TRBD2|TRBV20-1|NA
CSAGLAGGGLTKNIQYF
TGCAGTGCGGGACTAGCGGGGGGAGGTCTCACCAAAAACATTCAGTACTTC
>TRBJ1-1|TRBD1|TRBV7-6|few
CASSARDRVRTEAFF
TGTGCCAGCAGCGCACGAGACAGGGTAAGGACTGAAGCTTTCTTT
>TRBJ2-3|NA|TRBV7-2|once
CASSRSTPPTITDTQYF
TGTGCCAGCAGCCGATCGACACCACCCACTATCACAGATACGCAGTATTTT
>TRBJ2-3|NA|TRBV7-3|few
CASSASDTQYF
TGTGCCAGCAGCGCTTCAGATACGCAGTATTTT
>TRBJ2-7|NA|TRBV7-9|few
CASSSTLSGGPIHEQYF
TGTGCCAGCAGCTCGACCCTGTCAGGGGGGCCCATCCACGAGCAGTACTTC
>TRBJ1-2|NA|TRBV6-6|once
CASSYTDGYTF
TGTGCCAGCAGTTACACCGATGGCTACACCTTC
>TRBJ1-2|TRBD1|TRBV15|NA
CATRDRVEYGYTF
TGTGCCACCAGAGACAGGGTAGAGTATGGCTACACCTTC
>TRBJ2-1|NA|TRBV20-1|NA
CSARDPDSYNEQFF
TGCAGTGCTAGAGATCCCGACAGCTACAATGAGCAGTTCTTC
>TRBJ2-1|TRBD2|TRBV11-2|NA
CASSLGGLAGGLKNNEQFF
TGTGCCAGCAGCCTGGGAGGACTAGCGGGAGGGCTAAAGAACAATGAGCAGTTCTTC
>TRBJ1-2|NA|TRBV5-1|NA
CASPDRDYGYTF
TGCGCCAGCCCTGATCGGGACTATGGCTACACCTTC
>TRBJ2-2|NA|TRBV25-1|few
CASSVGLGTGELFF
TGTGCCAGCAGTGTGGGGCTGGGCACCGGGGAGCTGTTTTTT
>TRBJ1-1|NA|TRBV24-1|NA
CATSSQGYTEAFF
TGTGCCACCAGTTCCCAGGGCTACACTGAAGCTTTCTTT
>TRBJ2-1|NA|TRBV29-1|NA
CSVKIVNEQFF
TGCAGCGTGAAAATAGTAAATGAGCAGTTCTTC
>TRBJ2-3|NA|TRBV29-1|NA
CSVRRTDTQYF
TGCAGCGTCCGAAGGACAGATACGCAGTATTTT
>TRBJ2-3|TRBD2|TRBV24-1|few
CATSGLAGGEDTQYF
TGTGCCACGTCCGGACTAGCGGGAGGGGAAGATACGCAGTATTTT
>TRBJ1-1|NA|TRBV10-3|NA
CAISEIWSDRLPEAFF
TGTGCCATCAGTGAGATTTGGTCGGACAGACTACCTGAAGCTTTCTTT
>TRBJ2-7|NA|TRBV4-1|NA
CASSQDLGYRSYEQYF
TGCGCCAGCAGCCAAGATCTGGGGTACCGCTCCTACGAGCAGTACTTC
>TRBJ2-5|NA|TRBV12-3/TRBV12-4|many
CASSLRRRQETQYF
TGTGCCAGCAGTTTACGGCGGAGACAAGAGACCCAGTACTTC
>TRBJ1-4|NA|TRBV4-1|NA
CASSDRNNEKLFF
TGCGCCAGCAGCGACCGGAATAATGAAAAACTGTTTTTT